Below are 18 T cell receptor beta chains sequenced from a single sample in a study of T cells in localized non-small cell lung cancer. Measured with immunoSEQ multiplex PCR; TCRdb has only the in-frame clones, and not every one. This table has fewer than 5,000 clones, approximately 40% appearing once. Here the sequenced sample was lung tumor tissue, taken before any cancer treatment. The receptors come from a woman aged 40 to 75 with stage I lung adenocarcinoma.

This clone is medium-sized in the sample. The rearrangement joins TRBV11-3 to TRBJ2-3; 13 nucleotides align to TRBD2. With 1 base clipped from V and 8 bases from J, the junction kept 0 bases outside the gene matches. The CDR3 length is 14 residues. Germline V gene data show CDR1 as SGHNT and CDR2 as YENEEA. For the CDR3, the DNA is TGTGCCAGCAGCTTAGGGACTAGCGGGAGTACGCAGTATTTT. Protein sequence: CASSLGTSGSTQYF.

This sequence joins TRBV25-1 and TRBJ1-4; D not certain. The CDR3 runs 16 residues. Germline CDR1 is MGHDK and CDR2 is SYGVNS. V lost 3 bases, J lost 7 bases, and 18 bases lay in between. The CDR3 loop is CASSDQRTGETEKLFF. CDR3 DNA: TGTGCCAGCAGTGACCAACGGACGGGAGAAACTGAAAAACTGTTTTTT.

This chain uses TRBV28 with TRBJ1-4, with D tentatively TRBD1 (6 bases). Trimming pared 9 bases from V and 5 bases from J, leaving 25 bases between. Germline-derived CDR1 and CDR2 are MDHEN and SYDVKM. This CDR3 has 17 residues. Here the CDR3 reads CARVEPGHIPDNEKLFF. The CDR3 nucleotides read TGTGCCAGAGTGGAACCGGGACACATACCAGACAATGAAAAACTGTTTTTT.

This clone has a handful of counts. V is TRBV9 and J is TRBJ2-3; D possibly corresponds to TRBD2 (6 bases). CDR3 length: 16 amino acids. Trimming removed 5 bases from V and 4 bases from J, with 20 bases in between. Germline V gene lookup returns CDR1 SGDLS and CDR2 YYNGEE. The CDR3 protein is CASSEVATGGSDTQYF. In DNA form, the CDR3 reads TGTGCCAGCAGTGAGGTGGCAACTGGAGGGTCAGATACGCAGTATTTT.

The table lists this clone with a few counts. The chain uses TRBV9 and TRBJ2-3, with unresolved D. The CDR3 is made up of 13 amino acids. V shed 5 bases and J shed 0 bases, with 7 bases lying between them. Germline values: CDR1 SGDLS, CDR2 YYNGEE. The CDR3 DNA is TGTGCCAGCAGTGTTGAAAGCACAGATACGCAGTATTTT. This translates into CASSVESTDTQYF.

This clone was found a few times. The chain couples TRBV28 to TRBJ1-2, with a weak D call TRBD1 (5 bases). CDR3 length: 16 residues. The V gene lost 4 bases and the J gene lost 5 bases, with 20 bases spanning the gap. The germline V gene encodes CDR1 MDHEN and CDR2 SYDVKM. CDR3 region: CASSSPPGGDGYGYTF. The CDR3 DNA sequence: TGTGCCAGCAGTTCTCCCCCGGGGGGGGATGGGTATGGCTACACCTTC.

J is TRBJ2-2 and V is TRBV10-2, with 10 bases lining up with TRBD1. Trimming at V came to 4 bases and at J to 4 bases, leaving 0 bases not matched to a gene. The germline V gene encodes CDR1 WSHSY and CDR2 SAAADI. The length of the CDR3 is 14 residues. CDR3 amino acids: CASSGTGGTGELFF. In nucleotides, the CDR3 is TGCGCCAGCAGTGGGACAGGGGGCACCGGGGAGCTGTTTTTT.

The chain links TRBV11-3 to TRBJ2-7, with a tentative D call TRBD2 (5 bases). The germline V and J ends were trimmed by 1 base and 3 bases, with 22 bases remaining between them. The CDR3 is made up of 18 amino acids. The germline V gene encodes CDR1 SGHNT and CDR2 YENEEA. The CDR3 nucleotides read TGTGCCAGCAGCTTAGTTTCTGGTCGGGGTAGAGTGATCTACGAGCAGTACTTC. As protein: CASSLVSGRGRVIYEQYF. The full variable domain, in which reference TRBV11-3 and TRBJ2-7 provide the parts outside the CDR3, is EAGVVQSPRYKIIEKKQPVAFWCNPISGHNTLYWYLQNLGQGPELLIRYENEEAVDDSQLPKDRFSAERLKGVDSTLKIQPAELGDSAVYLCASSLVSGRGRVIYEQYFGPGTRLTVT.

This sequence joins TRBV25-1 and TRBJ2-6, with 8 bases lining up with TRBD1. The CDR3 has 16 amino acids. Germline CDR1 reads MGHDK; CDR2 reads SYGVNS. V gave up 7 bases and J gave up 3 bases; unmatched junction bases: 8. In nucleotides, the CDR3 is TGTGCCAGCAACCAGGGCGGGACAGGTGGGGCCAACGTCCTGACTTTC. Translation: CASNQGGTGGANVLTF.

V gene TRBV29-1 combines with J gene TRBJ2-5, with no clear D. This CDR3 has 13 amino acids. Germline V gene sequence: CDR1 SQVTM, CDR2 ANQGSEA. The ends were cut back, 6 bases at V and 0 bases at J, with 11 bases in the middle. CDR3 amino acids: CSVRKQYQETQYF. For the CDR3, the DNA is TGCAGCGTGAGGAAACAGTACCAAGAGACCCAGTACTTC. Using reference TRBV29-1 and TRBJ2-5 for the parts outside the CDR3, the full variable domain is SAVISQKPSRDICQRGTSLTIQCQVDSQVTMMFWYRQQPGQSLTLIATANQGSEATYESGFVIDKFPISRPNLTFSTLTVSNMSPEDSSIYLCSVRKQYQETQYFGPGTRLLVL.

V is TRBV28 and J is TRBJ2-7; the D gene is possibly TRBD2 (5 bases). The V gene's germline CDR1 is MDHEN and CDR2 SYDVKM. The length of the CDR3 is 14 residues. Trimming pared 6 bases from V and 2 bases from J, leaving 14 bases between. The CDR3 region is CASRPGIATYEQYF. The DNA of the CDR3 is TGTGCCAGCAGGCCCGGGATCGCAACCTACGAGCAGTACTTC.

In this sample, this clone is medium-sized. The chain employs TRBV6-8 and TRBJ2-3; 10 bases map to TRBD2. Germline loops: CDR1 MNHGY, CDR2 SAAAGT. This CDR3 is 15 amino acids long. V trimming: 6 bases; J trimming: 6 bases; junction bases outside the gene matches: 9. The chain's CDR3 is CASRGAGGRSDTQYF. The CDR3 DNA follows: TGTGCCAGCAGGGGAGCGGGAGGGCGGTCGGATACGCAGTATTTT.

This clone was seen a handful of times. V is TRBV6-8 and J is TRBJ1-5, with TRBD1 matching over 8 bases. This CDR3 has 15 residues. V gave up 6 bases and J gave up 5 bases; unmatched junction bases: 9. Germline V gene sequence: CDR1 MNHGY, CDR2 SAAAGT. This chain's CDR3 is CASSPGQGADQPQHF. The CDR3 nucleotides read TGTGCCAGCAGCCCCGGCCAGGGGGCGGATCAGCCCCAGCATTTT.

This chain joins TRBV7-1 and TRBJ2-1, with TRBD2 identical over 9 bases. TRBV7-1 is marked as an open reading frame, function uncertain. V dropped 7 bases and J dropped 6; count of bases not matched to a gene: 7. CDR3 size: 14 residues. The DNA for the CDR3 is TGTGCCAGCAAGGCGGGAGGGCCGGGCAATGAGCAGTTCTTC. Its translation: CASKAGGPGNEQFF.

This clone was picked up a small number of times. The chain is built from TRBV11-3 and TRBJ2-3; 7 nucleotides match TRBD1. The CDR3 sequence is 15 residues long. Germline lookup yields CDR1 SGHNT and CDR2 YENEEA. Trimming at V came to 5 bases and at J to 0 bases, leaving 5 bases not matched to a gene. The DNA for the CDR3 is TGTGCCAGCAGCCGACAGGGAACTAGCACAGATACGCAGTATTTT. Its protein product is CASSRQGTSTDTQYF.

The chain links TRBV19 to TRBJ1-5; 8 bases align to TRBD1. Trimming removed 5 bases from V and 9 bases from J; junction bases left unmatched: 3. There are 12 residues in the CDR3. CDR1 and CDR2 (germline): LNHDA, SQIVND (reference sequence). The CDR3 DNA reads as TGTGCCAGTAGTCCCGGGACAGGGCCCCAGCATTTT. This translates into CASSPGTGPQHF. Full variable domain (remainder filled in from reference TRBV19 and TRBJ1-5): DGGITQSPKYLFRKEGQNVTLSCEQNLNHDAMYWYRQDPGQGLRLIYYSQIVNDFQKGDIAEGYSVSREKKESFPLTVTSAQKNPTAFYLCASSPGTGPQHFGDGTRLSIL.

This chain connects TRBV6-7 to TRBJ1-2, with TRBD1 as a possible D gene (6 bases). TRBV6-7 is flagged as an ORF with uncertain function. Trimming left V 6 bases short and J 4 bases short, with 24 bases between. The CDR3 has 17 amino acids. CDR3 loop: CASRTLKTGKRAYGYTF. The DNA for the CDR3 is TGTGCCAGCAGAACCCTGAAAACAGGGAAGAGGGCCTATGGCTACACCTTC.

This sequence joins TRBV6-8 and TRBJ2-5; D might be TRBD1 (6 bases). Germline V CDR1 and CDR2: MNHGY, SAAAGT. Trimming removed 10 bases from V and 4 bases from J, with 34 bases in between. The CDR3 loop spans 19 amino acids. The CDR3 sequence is CATISTRIKWTDERETQYF. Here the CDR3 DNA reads TGTGCCACCATCAGTACGAGGATTAAATGGACAGATGAGAGAGAGACCCAGTACTTC.